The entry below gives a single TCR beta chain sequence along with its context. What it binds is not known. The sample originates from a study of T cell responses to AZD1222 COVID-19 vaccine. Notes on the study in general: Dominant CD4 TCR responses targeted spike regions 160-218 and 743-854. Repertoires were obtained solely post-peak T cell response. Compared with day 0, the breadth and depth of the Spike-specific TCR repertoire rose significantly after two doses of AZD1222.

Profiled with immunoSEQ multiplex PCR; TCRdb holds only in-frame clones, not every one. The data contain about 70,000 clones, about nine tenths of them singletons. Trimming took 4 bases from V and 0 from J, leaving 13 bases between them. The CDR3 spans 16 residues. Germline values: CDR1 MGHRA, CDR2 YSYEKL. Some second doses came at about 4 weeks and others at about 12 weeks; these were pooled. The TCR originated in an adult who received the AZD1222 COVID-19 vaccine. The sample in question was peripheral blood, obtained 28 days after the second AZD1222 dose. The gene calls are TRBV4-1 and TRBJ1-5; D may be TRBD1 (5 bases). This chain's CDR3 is CASSRSGGDSNQPQHF. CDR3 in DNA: TGCGCCAGCAGCCGATCCGGAGGGGATAGCAATCAGCCCCAGCATTTT.